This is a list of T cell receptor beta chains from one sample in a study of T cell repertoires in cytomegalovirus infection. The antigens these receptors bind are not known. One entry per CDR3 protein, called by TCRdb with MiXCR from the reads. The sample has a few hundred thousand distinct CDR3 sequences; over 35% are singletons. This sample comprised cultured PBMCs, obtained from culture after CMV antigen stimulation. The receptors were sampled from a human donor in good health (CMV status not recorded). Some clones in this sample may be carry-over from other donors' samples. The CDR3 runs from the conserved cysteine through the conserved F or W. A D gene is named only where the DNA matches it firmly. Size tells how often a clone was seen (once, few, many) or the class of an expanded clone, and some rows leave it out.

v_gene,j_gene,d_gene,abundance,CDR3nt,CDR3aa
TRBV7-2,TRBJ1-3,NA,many,TGTGCCAGCAGCTTAGGGATCTCTGGAAACACCATATATTTT,CASSLGISGNTIYF
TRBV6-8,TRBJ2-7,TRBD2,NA,TGTGCCAGCAGAAACCCCGGGGGAGGGTACGAGCAGTACTTC,CASRNPGGGYEQYF
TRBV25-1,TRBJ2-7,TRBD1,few,TGTGCCAGCAGTGATGGGACAGGACCCTACGAGCAGTACTTC,CASSDGTGPYEQYF
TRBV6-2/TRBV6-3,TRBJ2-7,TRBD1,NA,TGTGCCAGCAGTCGTACCGGGACAGCCTACGAGCAGTACTTC,CASSRTGTAYEQYF
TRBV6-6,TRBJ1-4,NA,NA,TGTGCCAGCAGTGAGGACGGTGAAAAACTGTTTTTT,CASSEDGEKLFF
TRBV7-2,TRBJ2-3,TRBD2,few,TGTGCCAGCAGCTTAGCGATGGTGCGGGGGGGCACAGATACGCAGTATTTT,CASSLAMVRGGTDTQYF
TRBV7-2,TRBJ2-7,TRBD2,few,TGTGCCAGCAGCTTGGGGGGGGGTGCGGACGAGCAGTACTTC,CASSLGGGADEQYF
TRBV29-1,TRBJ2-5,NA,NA,TGCAGCGTTGGAGGAGATACTAGCCGGGAGACCCAGTACTTC,CSVGGDTSRETQYF
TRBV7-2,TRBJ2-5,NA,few,TGTGCCAGCAGCCTAAACAGGGATCGAGAGACCCAGTACTTC,CASSLNRDRETQYF
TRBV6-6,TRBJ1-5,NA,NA,TGTGCCAGCAGGGCCGGTAGCAATCAGCCCCAGCATTTT,CASRAGSNQPQHF
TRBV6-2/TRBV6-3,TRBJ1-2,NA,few,TGTGCCAGCTCCGAAGGGAACTATGGCTACACCTTC,CASSEGNYGYTF
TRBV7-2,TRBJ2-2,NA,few,TGTGCCAGCAGCTTAGGAGACTATAACACCGGGGAGCTGTTTTTT,CASSLGDYNTGELFF
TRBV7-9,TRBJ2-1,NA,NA,TGTGCCAGCAGCAAGGGACTTTACAATGAGCAGTTCTTC,CASSKGLYNEQFF
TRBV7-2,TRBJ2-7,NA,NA,TGTGCCAGCAGCCCCGGGCCAAGGGTGGGCGAGCAGTACTTC,CASSPGPRVGEQYF